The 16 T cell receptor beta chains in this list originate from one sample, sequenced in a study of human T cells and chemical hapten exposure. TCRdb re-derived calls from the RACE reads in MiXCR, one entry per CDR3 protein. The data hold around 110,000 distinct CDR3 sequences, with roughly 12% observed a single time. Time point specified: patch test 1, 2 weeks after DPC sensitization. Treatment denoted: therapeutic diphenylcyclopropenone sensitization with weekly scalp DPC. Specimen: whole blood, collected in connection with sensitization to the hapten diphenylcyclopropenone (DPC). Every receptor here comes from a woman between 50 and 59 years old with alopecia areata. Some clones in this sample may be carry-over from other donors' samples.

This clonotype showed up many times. The chain's CDR3 is CSATRDRVYQETQYF. The CDR3 DNA follows: TGCAGCGCTACCCGGGACAGGGTGTACCAAGAGACCCAGTACTTC. The rearrangement links TRBV29-1 to TRBJ2-5, with 9 bases lining up with TRBD1. J gave up 0 bases and V 7 bases, and 9 bases lay outside the gene matches. Germline assignment: CDR1 SQVTM and CDR2 ANQGSEA. The CDR3 is 15 amino acids.

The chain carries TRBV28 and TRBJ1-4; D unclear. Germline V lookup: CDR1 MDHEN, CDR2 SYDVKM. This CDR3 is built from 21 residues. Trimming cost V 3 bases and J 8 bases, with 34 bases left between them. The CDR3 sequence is CASSFTLGHQRTADPREKLFF. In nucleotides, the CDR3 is TGTGCCAGCAGTTTCACGTTGGGTCATCAGAGGACGGCGGATCCTAGGGAAAAACTGTTTTTT.

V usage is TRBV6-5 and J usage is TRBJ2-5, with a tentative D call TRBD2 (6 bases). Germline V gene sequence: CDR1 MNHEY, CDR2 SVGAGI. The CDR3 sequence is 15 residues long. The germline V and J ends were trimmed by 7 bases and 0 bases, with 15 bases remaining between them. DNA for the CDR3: TGTGCCAGCACTCCCACGGGGGAAAACCAAGAGACCCAGTACTTC. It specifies CASTPTGENQETQYF.

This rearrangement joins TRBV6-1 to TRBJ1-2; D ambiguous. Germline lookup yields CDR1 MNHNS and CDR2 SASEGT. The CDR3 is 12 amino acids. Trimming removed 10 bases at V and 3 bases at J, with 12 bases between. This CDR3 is CATYDWDYGYTF. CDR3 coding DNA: TGTGCCACCTATGATTGGGACTATGGCTACACCTTC.

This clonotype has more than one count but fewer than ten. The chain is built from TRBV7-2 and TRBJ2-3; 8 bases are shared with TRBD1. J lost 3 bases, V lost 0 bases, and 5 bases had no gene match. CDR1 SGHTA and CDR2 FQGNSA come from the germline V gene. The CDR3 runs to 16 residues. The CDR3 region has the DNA TGTGCCAGCAGCTTAGCCCCCGGGACAGGTACAGATACGCAGTATTTT. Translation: CASSLAPGTGTDTQYF.

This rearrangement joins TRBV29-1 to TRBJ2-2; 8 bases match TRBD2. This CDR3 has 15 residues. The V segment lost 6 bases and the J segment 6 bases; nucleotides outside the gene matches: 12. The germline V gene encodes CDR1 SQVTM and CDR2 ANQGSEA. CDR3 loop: CSVRRSGSWAGELFF. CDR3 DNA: TGCAGCGTCCGACGGAGCGGGAGCTGGGCCGGGGAGCTGTTTTTT.

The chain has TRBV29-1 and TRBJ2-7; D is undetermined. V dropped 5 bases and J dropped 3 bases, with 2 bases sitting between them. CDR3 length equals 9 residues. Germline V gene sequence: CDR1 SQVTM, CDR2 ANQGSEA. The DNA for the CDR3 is TGCAGCGTTTACTACGAGCAGTACTTC. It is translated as CSVYYEQYF.

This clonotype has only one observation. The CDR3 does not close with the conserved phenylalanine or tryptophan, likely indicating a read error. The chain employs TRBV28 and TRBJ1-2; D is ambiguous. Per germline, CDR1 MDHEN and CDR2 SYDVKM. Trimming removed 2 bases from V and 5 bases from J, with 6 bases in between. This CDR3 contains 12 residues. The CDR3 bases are TGTGCCAGCAGTTTAATGGGGTATGGCTACACCTCC. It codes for CASSLMGYGYTS.

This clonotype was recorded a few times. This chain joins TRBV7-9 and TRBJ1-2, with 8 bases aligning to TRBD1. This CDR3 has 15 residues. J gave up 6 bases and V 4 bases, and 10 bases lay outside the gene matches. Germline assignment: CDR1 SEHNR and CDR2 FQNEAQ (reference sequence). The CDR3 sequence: CASSYRQGMDDGYTF. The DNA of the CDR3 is TGTGCCAGCAGCTACCGACAGGGGATGGATGATGGCTACACCTTC.

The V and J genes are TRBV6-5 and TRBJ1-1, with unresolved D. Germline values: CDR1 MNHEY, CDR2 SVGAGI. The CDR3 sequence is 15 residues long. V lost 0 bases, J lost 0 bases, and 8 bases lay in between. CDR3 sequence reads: CASSYSGAMNTEAFF. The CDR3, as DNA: TGTGCCAGCAGTTACTCAGGCGCCATGAACACTGAAGCTTTCTTT.

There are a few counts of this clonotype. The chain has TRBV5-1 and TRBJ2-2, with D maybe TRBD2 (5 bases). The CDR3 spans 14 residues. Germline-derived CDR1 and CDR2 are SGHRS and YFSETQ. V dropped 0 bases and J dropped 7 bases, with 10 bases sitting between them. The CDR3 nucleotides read TGCGCCAGCAGCTTGGGGGAGCAGGTCGGGGAGCTGTTTTTT. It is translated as CASSLGEQVGELFF.

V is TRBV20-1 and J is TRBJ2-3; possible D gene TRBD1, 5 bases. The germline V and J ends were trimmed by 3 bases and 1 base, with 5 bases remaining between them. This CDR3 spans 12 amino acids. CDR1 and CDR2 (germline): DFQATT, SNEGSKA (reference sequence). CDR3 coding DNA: TGCAGTGCTAGGACAGGCACAGATACGCAGTATTTT. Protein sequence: CSARTGTDTQYF.

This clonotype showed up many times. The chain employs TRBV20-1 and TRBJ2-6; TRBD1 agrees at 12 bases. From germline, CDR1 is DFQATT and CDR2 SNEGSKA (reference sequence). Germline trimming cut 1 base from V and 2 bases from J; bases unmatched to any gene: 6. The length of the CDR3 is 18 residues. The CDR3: CSARVSGTGGAGANVLTF. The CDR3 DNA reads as TGCAGTGCTAGAGTTTCCGGGACAGGGGGCGCTGGGGCCAACGTCCTGACTTTC.

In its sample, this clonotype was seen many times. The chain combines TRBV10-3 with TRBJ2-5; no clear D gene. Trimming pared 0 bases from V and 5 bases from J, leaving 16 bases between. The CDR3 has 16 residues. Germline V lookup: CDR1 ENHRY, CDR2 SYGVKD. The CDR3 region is CAISESSSPRLETQYF. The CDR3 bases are TGTGCCATCAGTGAGTCATCCAGCCCGCGGCTGGAGACCCAGTACTTC.

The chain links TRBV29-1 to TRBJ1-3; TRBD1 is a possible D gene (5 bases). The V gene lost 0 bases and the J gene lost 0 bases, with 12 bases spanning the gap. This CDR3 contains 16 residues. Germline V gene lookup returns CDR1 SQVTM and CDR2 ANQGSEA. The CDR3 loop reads CSVEDHQGSSGNTIYF. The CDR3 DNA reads TGCAGCGTTGAAGATCACCAGGGAAGCTCTGGAAACACCATATATTTT.

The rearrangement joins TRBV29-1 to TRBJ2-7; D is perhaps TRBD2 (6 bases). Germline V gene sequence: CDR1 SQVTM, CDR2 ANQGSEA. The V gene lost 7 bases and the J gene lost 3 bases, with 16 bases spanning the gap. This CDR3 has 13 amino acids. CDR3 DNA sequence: TGCAGCGCCTTACTCCGGGGGAGCTACGAGCAGTACTTC. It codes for CSALLRGSYEQYF.